This entry describes one T cell receptor beta chain. This sample is drawn from a study of blood T cell repertoires in COVID-19. The overall study: Donors in the United States, Italy and Spain gave samples during acute or convalescent COVID-19. Nucleic acid was either cDNA or gDNA, and it came from T cells, B-cell-depleted T cells, or PBMCs.

In the authors' methods: Amplification of reference gene primers was used by the study to estimate nucleated cell counts. Profiled with immunoSEQ multiplex PCR; TCRdb holds only in-frame clones, not every one. The DNA gave D and trimming, while V, J and clone size come from that table. The sample has fewer than 130,000 clones, 70% to 85% seen once. CDR1 is SGHAT, CDR2 FQNNGV, per germline. The CDR3 length is 16 residues. With V trimmed by 1 base and J by 1 base, 5 bases remained unmatched. The receptor's source is a man in his 70s with active or convalescent COVID-19. Sequenced material: peripheral blood. The chain uses TRBV11-2 and TRBJ2-3; 7 bases line up with TRBD2. The CDR3 DNA sequence: TGTGCCAGCAGCTTAGTAGGGACTAAAGGCACAGATACGCAGTATTTT. This encodes CASSLVGTKGTDTQYF.